This TCR beta chain was documented in a study of blood T cells in healthy people across ages (dated by TCRdb to 2013 to 2016). Some background on the complete study: In model experiments, roughly one uniquely barcoded TCR beta cDNA molecule per two T cells was captured by template switching. To track age-related changes in TCR beta repertoire diversity, the study relied on deep sequencing normalized with unique cDNA molecular identifiers. The donors were divided into four age groups: young (average approximately 15 years), middle-aged (roughly 40), aged (around 67) and long-lived (nearly 85). The study analyzed two additional independent replicas of 1 million unique cDNA reads from the same blood draw for two donors, one aged 18 to 30 and one aged 80 or older. Donors of different ages were randomly distributed across sequencing lanes to avoid experimental bias. Broader findings and caveats from the paper: As age increased, observed TCR beta diversity per million T cells dropped in a roughly linear way, and a significant reduction was already evident by age 40. Since profiling was done on bulk unsorted PBMCs, naive and antigen-experienced compartments could not be conclusively compared. Total diversity estimates from one million sequenced T cells were considered lower bounds and underestimates. The long-lived group showed more naive CD4+ T cells, fewer expanded clones and increased TCR diversity than the aged group, suggesting age selection. There was a strong correlation between observed TCR beta diversity and the percentage of naive T cells measured by flow cytometry. The CMV infection status of donors was not known, potentially confounding age-related changes in expanded clonotypes.

The library was made by 5' RACE. Reads for this sample came from an Illumina HiSeq 2500. The second PCR ran for about 6 to 12 cycles and used a J-beta primer mix along with a sample-barcoded 5' primer. Each TCR beta cDNA molecule received a unique molecular identifier from a template-switch 5' adaptor carrying 12 random nucleotides. Each sample yielded at least 2.5 million CDR3-containing paired-end reads. First-strand cDNA synthesis was performed from all RNA using the Mint cDNA synthesis kit, with priming by a TRBC-specific oligonucleotide. Following uracil-DNA glycosylase treatment, all cDNA underwent a first 18-cycle PCR with the universal primers M1SS and BC2_uni_R. As for how the authors treated the data: Each sample was normalized by randomly selecting 1 million high-quality reads, each carrying a distinct molecular identifier. Reads with shared molecular identifiers were discarded instead of being binned into consensus sequences. MiTCR, with a Q25 quality threshold and the strictest error-elimination algorithm, was used for CDR3 identification, clonotype clustering and error correction. A nonparametric unseen species model with Euler transformation was used to estimate a lower bound on total TCR beta diversity. Starting from the raw public reads, TCRdb applied fastp trimming at Q25, assembled clones with MiXCR and retained in-frame beta chains. Rows matching on CDR3 protein sequence are summarized as one entry with the most common DNA and genes. The V and J calls reflect TCRdb's pipeline rather than the authors' work. The sample table holds 650,000 to 950,000 distinct CDR3 sequences, of which 40% to 50% were seen once. The top ten hold around 18% of the sample.

This clonotype was detected only a few times. Its antigen is still unknown. Per-base quality was not reported, and no clone a single base away is much larger than it. Looking up the germline V gene (reference sequence) yields CDR1 MNHEY and CDR2 SMNVEV. At the junction V is shortened by 5 bases and J by 3 bases; bases outside the gene matches: 4. Inclusive of the bounding cysteine and phenylalanine, the CDR3 is 13 residues long. The CDR3 DNA has 39 bases and is translated from base 1. The 39 donors, aged roughly 6 to 100 years, were systemically healthy Caucasian individuals from Russia. Each donor gave about 9.7 milliliters of peripheral blood, drawn into EDTA-treated Vacutainer tubes. Ficoll-Paque density-gradient centrifugation was used to isolate PBMCs, with at least 6.5 million per sample. Trizol reagent was used to extract total RNA from the PBMCs, yielding at least 5.5 micrograms per sample. For every donor, an aliquot of PBMCs went through flow cytometry to measure the percentages of naive CD45RAhigh/CD27high T cells.

This TCR came from a man in his 60s in good health. The chain is assembled from TRBV27 and TRBJ2-7, and 7 junctional nucleotides match TRBD2. The specimen sequenced was blood. The CDR3 sequence is CASSGGGVYEQYF. The bases read TGTGCCAGCAGTGGGGGGGGTGTCTACGAGCAGTACTTC.